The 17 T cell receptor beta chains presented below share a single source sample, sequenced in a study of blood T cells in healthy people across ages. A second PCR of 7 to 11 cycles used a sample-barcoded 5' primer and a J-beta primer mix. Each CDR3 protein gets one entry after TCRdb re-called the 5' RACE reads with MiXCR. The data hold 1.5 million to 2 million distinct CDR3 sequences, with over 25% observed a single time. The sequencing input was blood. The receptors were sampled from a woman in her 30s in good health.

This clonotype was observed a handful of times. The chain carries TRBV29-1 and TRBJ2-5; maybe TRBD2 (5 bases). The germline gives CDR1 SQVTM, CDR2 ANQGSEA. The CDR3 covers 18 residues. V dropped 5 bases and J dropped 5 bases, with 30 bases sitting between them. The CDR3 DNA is TGCAGCGTTTTGGCGGAGGTCCCTTATCAACTAGTCGGGGAGACCCAGTACTTC. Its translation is CSVLAEVPYQLVGETQYF.

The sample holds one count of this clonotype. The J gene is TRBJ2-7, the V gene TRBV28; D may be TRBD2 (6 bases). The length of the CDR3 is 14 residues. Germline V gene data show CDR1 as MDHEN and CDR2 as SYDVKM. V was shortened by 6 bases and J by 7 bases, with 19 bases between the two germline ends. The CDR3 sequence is CASSFGWGRREQYF. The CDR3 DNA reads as TGTGCCAGCAGCTTCGGCTGGGGGAGGAGGGAGCAGTACTTC.

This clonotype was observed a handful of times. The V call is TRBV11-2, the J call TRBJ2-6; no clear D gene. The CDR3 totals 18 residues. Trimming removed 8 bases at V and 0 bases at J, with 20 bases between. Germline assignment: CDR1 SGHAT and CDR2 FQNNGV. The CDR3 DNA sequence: TGTGCCAGCGGGAACCTACAAGGGTCCCCCTCTGGGGCCAACGTCCTGACTTTC. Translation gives CASGNLQGSPSGANVLTF.

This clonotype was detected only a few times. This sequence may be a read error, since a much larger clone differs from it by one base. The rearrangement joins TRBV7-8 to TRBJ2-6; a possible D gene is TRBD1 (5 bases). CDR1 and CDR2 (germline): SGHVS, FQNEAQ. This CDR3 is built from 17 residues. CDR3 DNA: TGTGCCAGCAGCTCCCAACTCATCGGCTCTGGGGCCAACGCCCTGACTTTC. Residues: CASSSQLIGSGANALTF. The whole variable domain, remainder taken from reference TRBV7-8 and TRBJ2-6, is GAGVSQSPRYKVAKRGQDVALRCDPISGHVSLFWYQQALGQGPEFLTYFQNEAQLDKSGLPSDRFFAERPEGSVSTLKIQRTQQEDSAVYLCASSSQLIGSGANALTFGAGSRLTVL.

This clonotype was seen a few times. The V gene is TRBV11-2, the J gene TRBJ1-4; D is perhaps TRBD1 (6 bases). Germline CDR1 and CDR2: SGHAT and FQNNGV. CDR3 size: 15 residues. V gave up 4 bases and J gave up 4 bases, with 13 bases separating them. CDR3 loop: CASSSTGMVNEKLFF. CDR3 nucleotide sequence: TGTGCCAGCAGCTCAACAGGGATGGTTAATGAAAAACTGTTTTTT.

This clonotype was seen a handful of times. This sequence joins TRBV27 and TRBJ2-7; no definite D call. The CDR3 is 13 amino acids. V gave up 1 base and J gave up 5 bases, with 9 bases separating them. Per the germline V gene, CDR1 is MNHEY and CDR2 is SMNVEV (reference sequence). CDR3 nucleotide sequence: TGTGCCAGCAGTTTATTCTTAACGGACGAGCAGTACTTC. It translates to CASSLFLTDEQYF.

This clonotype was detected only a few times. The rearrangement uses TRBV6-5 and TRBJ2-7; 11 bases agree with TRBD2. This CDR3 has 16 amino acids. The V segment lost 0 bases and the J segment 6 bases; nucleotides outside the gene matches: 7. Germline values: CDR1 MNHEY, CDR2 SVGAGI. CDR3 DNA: TGTGCCAGCAGTTACTCGGGACTAGCGGTTTTTGGCGAGCAGTACTTC. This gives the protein CASSYSGLAVFGEQYF.

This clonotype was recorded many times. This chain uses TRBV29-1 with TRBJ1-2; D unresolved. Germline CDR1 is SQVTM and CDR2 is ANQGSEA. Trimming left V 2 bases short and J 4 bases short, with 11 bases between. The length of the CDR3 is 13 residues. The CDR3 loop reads CSVERINGYGYTF. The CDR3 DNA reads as TGCAGCGTTGAAAGGATTAATGGCTATGGCTACACCTTC.

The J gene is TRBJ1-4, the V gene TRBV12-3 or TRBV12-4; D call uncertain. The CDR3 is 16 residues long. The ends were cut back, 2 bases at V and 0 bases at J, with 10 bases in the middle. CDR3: CASSLSHRPTNEKLFF. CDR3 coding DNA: TGTGCCAGCAGTTTATCTCATAGGCCAACTAATGAAAAACTGTTTTTT.

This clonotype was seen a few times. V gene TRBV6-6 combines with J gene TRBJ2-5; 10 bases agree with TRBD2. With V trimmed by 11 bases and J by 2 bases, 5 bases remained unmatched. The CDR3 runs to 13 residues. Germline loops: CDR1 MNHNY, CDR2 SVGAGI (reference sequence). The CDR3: CALRTSGQETQYF. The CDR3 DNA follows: TGTGCCCTACGGACTAGCGGACAAGAGACCCAGTACTTC.

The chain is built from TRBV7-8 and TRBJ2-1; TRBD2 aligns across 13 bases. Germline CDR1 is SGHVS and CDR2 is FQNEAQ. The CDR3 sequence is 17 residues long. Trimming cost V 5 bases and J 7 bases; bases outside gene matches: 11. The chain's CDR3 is CASSPGLAGSWENEQFF. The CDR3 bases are TGTGCCAGCAGCCCGGGACTAGCGGGAAGCTGGGAGAATGAGCAGTTCTTC.

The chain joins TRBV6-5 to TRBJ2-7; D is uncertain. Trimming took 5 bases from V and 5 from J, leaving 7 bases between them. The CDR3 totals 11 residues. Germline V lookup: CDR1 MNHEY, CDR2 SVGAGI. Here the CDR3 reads CASSTENEQYF. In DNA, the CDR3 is TGTGCCAGCAGTACCGAGAACGAGCAGTACTTC.

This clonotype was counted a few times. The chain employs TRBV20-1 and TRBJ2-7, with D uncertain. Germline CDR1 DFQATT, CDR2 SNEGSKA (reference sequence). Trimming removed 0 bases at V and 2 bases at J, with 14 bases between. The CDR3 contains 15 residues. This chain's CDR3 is CSARDTLSSTYEQYF. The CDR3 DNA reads TGCAGTGCTAGAGATACTTTGTCCTCCACCTACGAGCAGTACTTC.

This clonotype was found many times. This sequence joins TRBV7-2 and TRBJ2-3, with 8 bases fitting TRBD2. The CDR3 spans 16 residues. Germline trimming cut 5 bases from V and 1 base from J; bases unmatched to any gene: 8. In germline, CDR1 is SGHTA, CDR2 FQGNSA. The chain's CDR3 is CASSLRMTSGTDTQYF. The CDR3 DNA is TGTGCCAGCAGCCTTCGAATGACTAGCGGCACAGATACGCAGTATTTT.

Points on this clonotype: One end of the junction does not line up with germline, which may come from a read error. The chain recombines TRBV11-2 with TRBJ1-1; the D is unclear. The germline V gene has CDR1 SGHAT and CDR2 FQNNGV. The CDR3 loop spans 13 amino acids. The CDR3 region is CASSLRQITGAFF. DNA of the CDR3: TGTGCCAGCAGCTTACGGCAGATCACTGGAGCTTTCTTT. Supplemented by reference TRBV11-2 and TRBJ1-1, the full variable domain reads EAGVAQSPRYKIIEKRQSVAFWCNPISGHATLYWYQQILGQGPKLLIQFQNNGVVDDSQLPKDRFSAERLKGVDSTLKIQPAKLEDSAVYLCASSLRQITGAFFGQGTRLTVV.

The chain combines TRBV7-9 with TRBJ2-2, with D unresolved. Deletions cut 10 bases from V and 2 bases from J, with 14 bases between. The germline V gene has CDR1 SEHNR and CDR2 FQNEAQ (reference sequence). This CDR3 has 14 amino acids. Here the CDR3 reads CAIRLSRNTGELFF. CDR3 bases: TGTGCCATCCGGTTGAGCAGAAACACCGGGGAGCTGTTTTTT.

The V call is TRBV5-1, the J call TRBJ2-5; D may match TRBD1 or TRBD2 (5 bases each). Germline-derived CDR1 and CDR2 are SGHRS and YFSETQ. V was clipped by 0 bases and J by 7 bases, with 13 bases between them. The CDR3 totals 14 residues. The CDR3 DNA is TGCGCCAGCAGCTTGGAGGTCGGGGCTGGGACCCAGTACTTC. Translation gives CASSLEVGAGTQYF.